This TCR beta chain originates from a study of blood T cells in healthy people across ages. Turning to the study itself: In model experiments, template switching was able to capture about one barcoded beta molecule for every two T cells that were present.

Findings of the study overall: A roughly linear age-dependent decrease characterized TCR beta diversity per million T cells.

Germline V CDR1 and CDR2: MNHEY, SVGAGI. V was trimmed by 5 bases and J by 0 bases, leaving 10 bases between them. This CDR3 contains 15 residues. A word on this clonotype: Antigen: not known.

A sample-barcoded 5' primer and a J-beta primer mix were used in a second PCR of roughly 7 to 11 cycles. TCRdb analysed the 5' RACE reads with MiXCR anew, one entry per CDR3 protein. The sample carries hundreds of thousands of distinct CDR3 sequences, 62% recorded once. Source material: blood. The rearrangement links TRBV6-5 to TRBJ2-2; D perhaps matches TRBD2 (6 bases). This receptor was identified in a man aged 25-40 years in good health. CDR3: CASSPGSPNTGELFF. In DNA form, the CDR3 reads TGTGCCAGCAGTCCCGGGAGCCCGAACACCGGGGAGCTGTTTTTT.